These 3 T cell receptor beta chains came from one sample sequenced in a study of T-cell memory formation after mild COVID-19. TCRdb passed the 5' RACE reads through MiXCR, listing each CDR3 protein once. The sample carries approximately 400,000 distinct CDR3 sequences, about 24% recorded once. Sequenced input: PBMCs or a T cell subset sorted from them (not recorded which). The source is an adult woman who had mild COVID-19 (a few samples of this study predate the infection). Cell type and time point are not known.

This clonotype was seen more than once but under ten times. CDR3 bases: TGTGCCAGCAGCCTGCCCTGGCGCTCCTACGAGCAGTACTTC. Protein product: CASSLPWRSYEQYF. The genes are TRBV7-9 and TRBJ2-7; D ambiguous. The CDR3 length is 14 residues. V was pared by 5 bases and J by 0 bases, with 11 bases between. Germline-derived CDR1 and CDR2 are SEHNR and FQNEAQ (reference sequence).

This clonotype has just a few counts. The chain has TRBV7-9 and TRBJ2-2; tentative D call: TRBD1 (6 bases). The V end was cut by 1 base, the J end by 7 bases, with 10 bases between. Germline-derived CDR1 and CDR2 are SEHNR and FQNEAQ (reference sequence). CDR3 length equals 14 residues. The CDR3 DNA sequence: TGTGCCAGCAGCTTAGAAGGACAGCACGGGGAGCTGTTTTTT. It codes for CASSLEGQHGELFF.

This clonotype was picked up a small number of times. The chain is built from TRBV5-1 and TRBJ1-1; no clear D. Trimming stripped 4 bases from V and 5 bases from J, with 12 bases between. The CDR3 is made up of 13 amino acids. Germline values: CDR1 SGHRS, CDR2 YFSETQ. CDR3 DNA sequence: TGCGCCAGCAGCGCCGACGGGTTTACTGAAGCTTTCTTT. Its protein is CASSADGFTEAFF.